These 3 T cell receptor beta chains were sequenced from one sample in a study of T cell repertoires in cytomegalovirus infection. No antigen is known for these receptors. TCRdb re-derived calls from the reads in MiXCR, one entry per CDR3 protein. The table has 550,000 to 700,000 distinct CDR3 sequences, just under 40% seen once. The sample in question was cultured PBMCs, obtained from culture after CMV antigen stimulation. Receptors originate from a human donor in good health (CMV status not recorded). Some clones in this sample may be carry-over from other donors' samples.

The chain joins TRBV28 to TRBJ2-5; 11 bases line up with TRBD1. Germline V gives CDR1 MDHEN, CDR2 SYDVKM. The V and J ends lost 5 bases and 5 bases, in that order; junction bases with no gene match: 7. CDR3 size: 15 residues. The CDR3 spells CASSPDRGRGETQYF. For the CDR3, the DNA is TGTGCCAGCAGTCCGGACAGGGGGCGCGGGGAGACCCAGTACTTC.

The V gene is TRBV6-1, the J gene TRBJ2-7; D is perhaps TRBD1 (5 bases). This CDR3 has 15 residues. V was shortened by 5 bases and J by 4 bases, with 18 bases between the two germline ends. Germline V gene data show CDR1 as MNHNS and CDR2 as SASEGT. CDR3 amino acids: CASSKNRHTDYEQYF. CDR3 nucleotides: TGTGCCAGCAGTAAAAACAGGCATACCGATTACGAGCAGTACTTC.

This clonotype appeared many times. This chain joins TRBV7-2 and TRBJ2-2; unclear D gene. This CDR3 is 14 amino acids long. Looked up from germline, CDR1 is SGHTA and CDR2 is FQGNSA. Trimming took off 1 base at V and 0 bases at J, with 3 bases between the two ends. CDR3 nucleotides: TGTGCCAGCAGCTTAGTGGCGAACACCGGGGAGCTGTTTTTT. The encoded protein is CASSLVANTGELFF.